This is a list of T cell receptor beta chains from one sample in a study of glioma-infiltrating T cells after dendritic cell vaccination. Generated by immunoSEQ multiplex PCR, the TCRdb table keeps only in-frame clones and is missing some. Among roughly 60,000 clones listed, about 84% were seen once. The sequencing here drew on blood, taken after dendritic cell vaccination. These receptor sequences come from a human donor with glioblastoma. Each CDR3 is given with its conserved first and last residue. A D gene is named only where the DNA matches it firmly.

V	D	J	CDR3
TRBV5-1	TRBD1	TRBJ1-2	CASSFTGGDYGYTF
TRBV7-2	TRBD2	TRBJ2-5	CASSYTPGLAGGMETQYF
TRBV15	-	TRBJ1-2	CATRRGSYGYTF
TRBV7-2	-	TRBJ2-5	CAGGGVLLETQYF
TRBV13	TRBD1	TRBJ2-7	CASRNKGANREQYF
TRBV6-5	TRBD1	TRBJ2-7	CASSTDRVIYEQYF
TRBV27	-	TRBJ2-2	CASSLSRTDTGELFF
TRBV18	TRBD2	TRBJ2-7	CASSPSTSGPSSYEQYF
TRBV28	TRBD2	TRBJ2-7	CASSLFAGEYEQYF
TRBV5-4	TRBD1	TRBJ1-1	CASRADRGRRTEAFF
TRBV30	-	TRBJ1-1	CAWSVKGDTEAFF
TRBV4-2	-	TRBJ1-5	CASSQDLQGPNQPQHF
TRBV25-1	-	TRBJ2-1	CASSGQNLYNEQFF
TRBV6-1	TRBD1	TRBJ1-2	CASQPTGNYGYTF
TRBV7-2	-	TRBJ2-3	CASSLDGGELTDTQYF
TRBV11-3	-	TRBJ1-1	CASGSLGRGTEAFF
TRBV7-9	TRBD1	TRBJ1-4	CASSPTGGGEKLFF
TRBV5-4	-	TRBJ1-1	CASSWGNGGTEAFF